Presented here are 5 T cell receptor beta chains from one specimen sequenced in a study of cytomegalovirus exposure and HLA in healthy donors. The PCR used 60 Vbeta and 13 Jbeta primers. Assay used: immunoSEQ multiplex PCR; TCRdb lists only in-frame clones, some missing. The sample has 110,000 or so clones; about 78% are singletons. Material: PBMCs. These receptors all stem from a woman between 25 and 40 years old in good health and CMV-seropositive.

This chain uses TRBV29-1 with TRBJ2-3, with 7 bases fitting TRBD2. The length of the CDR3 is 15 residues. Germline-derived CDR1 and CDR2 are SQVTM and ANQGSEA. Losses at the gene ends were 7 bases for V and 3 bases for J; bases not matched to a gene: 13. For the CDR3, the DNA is TGCAGCGCCTTACTAGCGACCAAGGGAACAGATACGCAGTATTTT. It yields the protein CSALLATKGTDTQYF.

The CDR3 DNA is TGTGCCAGCAGCTCCCCTCGTGACACCAGTGATGGCTACACCTTC. As protein: CASSSPRDTSDGYTF. This chain uses TRBV11-3 with TRBJ1-2; D is undetermined. This CDR3 contains 15 residues. Trimming stripped 4 bases from V and 6 bases from J, with 18 bases between. Germline V gives CDR1 SGHNT, CDR2 YENEEA.

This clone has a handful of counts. For the CDR3, the DNA is TGTGCCAGCACCGAACTCGGACGGGAGTCCTACGAGCAGTACTTC. This sequence encodes CASTELGRESYEQYF. This chain connects TRBV28 to TRBJ2-7, with TRBD2 as a possible D gene (6 bases). V was pared by 7 bases and J by 1 base, with 17 bases between. Per the germline V gene, CDR1 is MDHEN and CDR2 is SYDVKM. This CDR3 region has 15 residues. The variable domain in full, completed from reference TRBV28 and TRBJ2-7, reads DVKVTQSSRYLVKRTGEKVFLECVQDMDHENMFWYRQDPGLGLRLIYFSYDVKMKEKGDIPEGYSVSREKKERFSLILESASTNQTSMYLCASTELGRESYEQYFGPGTRLTVT.

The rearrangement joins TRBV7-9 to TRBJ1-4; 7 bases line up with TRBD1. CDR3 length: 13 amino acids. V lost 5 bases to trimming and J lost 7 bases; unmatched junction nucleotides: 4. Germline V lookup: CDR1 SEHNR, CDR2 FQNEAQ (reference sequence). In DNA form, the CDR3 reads TGTGCCAGCAGCCCTCGGACAGGTGAAAAACTGTTTTTT. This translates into CASSPRTGEKLFF. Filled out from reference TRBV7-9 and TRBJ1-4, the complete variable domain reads DTGVSQNPRHKITKRGQNVTFRCDPISEHNRLYWYRQTLGQGPEFLTYFQNEAQLEKSRLLSDRFSAERPKGSFSTLEIQRTEQGDSAMYLCASSPRTGEKLFFGSGTQLSVL.

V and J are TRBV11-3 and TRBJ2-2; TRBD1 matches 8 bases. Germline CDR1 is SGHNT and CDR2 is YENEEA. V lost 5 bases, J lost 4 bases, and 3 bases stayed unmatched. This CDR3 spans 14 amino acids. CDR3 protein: CASSKTGATGELFF. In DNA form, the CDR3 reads TGTGCCAGCAGCAAGACAGGGGCCACCGGGGAGCTGTTTTTT.